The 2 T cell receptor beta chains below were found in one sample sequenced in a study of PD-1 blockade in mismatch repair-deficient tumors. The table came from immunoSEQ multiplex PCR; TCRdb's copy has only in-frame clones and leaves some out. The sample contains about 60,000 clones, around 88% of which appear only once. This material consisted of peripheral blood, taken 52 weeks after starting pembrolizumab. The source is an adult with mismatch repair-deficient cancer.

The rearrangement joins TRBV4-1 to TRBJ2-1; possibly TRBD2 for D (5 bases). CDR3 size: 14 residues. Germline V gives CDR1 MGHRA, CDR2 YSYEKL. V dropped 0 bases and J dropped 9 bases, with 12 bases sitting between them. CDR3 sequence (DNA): TGCGCCAGCAGCCAAGATCAGGCTAGCCGTGAGCAGTTCTTC. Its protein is CASSQDQASREQFF.

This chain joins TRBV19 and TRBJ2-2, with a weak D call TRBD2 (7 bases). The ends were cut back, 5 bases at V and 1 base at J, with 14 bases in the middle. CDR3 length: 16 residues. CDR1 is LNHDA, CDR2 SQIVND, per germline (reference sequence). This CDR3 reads CASSPTRGQNTGELFF. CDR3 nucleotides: TGTGCCAGTAGTCCCACGCGGGGGCAGAACACCGGGGAGCTGTTTTTT.